Given below is one TCR beta chain in context. Its matching antigen is unknown. This entry belongs to a study of follicular helper T cells after annual influenza vaccination. Study-wide points: Only about 9-21% of analyzed cells yielded productive TCRB sequences.

The sample's time point: 2015-2016 season, 7 days after influenza vaccination. TCRB was sequenced at Survey level resolution. Using immunoSEQ multiplex PCR, the repertoire was profiled, and TCRdb retains in-frame clones only, with some absent. Seen here are about 10,000 clones, roughly 80% observed once, and the top ten hold about 4%. The source of this sequence is an adult who received the influenza vaccine. Specimen: CXCR5+ CD38- circulating T follicular helper cells from blood, collected 7 days after influenza vaccination. Subset in this sample: circulating Tfh, non-naive CD4+CXCR5+PD-1+ (ICOS+CD38+ or ICOS-CD38-).

The chain's CDR3 is CASSWTDNEQFF. The CDR3 DNA follows: TGTGCCAGCAGCTGGACCGACAATGAGCAGTTCTTC. The V and J genes are TRBV5-5 and TRBJ2-1; D call uncertain. The V gene's germline CDR1 is SGHKS and CDR2 YYEKEE (reference sequence). Trimming took 3 bases from V and 5 from J, leaving 6 bases between them. The CDR3 length is 12 residues.